Below, one T cell receptor (beta chain) is given with its context. Germline V gene data show CDR1 as SGHAT and CDR2 as FQNNGV. The J segment lost 3 bases and the V segment lost 0 bases, leaving 8 bases of the junction unmatched. The length of the CDR3 is 16 residues. Assay: immunoSEQ multiplex PCR; the TCRdb copy retains only in-frame clones and omits some. The table lists some 200,000 clones, around 82% of them singletons. The data originate from a study of blood T cell repertoires in COVID-19. The sequenced sample was peripheral blood. The chain uses TRBV11-2 and TRBJ2-7; 7 bases are shared with TRBD2. The sequence was obtained from a woman between 40 and 50 years old with acute or convalescent COVID-19. CDR3 region: CASSLDWGGSGYEQYF. The CDR3 DNA follows: TGTGCCAGCAGCTTAGATTGGGGCGGGAGCGGCTACGAGCAGTACTTC.